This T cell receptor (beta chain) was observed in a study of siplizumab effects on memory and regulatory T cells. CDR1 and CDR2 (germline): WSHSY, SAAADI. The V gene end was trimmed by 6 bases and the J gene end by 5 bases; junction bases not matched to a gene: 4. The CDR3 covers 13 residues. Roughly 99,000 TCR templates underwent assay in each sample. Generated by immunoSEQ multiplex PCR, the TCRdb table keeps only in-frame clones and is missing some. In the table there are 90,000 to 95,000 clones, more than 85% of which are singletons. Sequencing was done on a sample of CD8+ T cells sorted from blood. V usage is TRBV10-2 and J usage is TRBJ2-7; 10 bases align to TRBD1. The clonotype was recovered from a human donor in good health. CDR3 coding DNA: TGCGCCAGCAGCGGGACAGGGGTAAACGAGCAGTACTTC. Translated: CASSGTGVNEQYF.